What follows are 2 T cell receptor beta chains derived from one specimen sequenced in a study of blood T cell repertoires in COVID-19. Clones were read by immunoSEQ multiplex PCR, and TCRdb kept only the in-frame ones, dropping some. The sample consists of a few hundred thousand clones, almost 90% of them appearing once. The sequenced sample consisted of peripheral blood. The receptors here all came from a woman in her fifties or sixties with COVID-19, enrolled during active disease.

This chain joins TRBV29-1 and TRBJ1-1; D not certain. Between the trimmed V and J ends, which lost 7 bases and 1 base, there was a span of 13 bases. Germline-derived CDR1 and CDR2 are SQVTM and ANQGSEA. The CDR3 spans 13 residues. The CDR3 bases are TGCAGCGCATATGAACGGTGGAACACTGAAGCTTTCTTT. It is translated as CSAYERWNTEAFF.

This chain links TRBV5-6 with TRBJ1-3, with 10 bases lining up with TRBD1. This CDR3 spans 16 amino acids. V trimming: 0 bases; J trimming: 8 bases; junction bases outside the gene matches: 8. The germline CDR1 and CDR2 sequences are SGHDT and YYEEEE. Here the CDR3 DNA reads TGTGCCAGCAGCTTGGGGACAGGGGGAGGCATTGACACCATATATTTT. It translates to CASSLGTGGGIDTIYF.